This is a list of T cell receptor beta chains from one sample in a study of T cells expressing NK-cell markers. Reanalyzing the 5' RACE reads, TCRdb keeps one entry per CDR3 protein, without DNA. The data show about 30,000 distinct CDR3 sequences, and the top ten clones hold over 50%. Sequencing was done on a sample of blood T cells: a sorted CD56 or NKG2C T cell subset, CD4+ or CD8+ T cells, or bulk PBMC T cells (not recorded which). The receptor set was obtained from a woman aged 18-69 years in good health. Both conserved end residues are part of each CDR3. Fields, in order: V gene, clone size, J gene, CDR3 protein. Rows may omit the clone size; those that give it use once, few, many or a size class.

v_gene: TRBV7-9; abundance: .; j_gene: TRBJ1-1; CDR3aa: CASSPPGTGGLDTEAFF
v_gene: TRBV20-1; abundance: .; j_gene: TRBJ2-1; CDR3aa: CSAGTSGKFRAYNEQFF
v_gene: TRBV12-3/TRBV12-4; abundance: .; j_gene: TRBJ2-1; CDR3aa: CASSPLAGVYNEQFF
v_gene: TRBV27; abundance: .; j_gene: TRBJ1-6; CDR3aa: CASSLSGRESPLHF
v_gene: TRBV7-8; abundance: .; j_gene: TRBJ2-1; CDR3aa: CASSLVRERYNEQFF
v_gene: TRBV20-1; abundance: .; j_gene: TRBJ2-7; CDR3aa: CSVYRDPYEQYF
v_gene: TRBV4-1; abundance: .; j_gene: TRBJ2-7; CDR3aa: CASSQDRGLVYEQYF
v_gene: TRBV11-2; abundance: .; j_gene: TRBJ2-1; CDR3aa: CASSLDRLRNEQFF
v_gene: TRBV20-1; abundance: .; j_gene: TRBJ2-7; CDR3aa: CSARTRVSPGTGVSYEQYF
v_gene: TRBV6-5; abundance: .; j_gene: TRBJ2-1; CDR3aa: CASSYSPDFVGDEQFF
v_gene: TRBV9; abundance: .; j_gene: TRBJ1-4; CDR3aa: CASSKGDSNEKLFF
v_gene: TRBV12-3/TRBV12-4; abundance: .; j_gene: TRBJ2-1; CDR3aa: CASSSSEVEQFF
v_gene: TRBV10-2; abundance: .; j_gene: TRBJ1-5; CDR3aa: CASRGSNQPQHF
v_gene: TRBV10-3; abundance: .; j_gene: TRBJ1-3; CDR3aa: CAISGQNSGNTIYF
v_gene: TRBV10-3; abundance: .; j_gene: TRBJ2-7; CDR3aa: CAISESSGVTYEQYF
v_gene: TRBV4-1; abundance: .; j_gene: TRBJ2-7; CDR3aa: CASSQDLERDDAYEQYF
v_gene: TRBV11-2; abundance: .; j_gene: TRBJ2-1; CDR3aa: CASSKGQGPNEQFF
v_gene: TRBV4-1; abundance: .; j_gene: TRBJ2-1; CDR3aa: CASSQDTGSRNEQFF
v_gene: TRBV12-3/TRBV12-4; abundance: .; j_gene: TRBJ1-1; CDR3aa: CASSLTGGGSNTEAFF
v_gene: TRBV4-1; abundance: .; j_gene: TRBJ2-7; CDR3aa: CASSQLGLEYEQYF
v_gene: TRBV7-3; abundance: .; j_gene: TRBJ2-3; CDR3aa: CASSETGGHADTQYF
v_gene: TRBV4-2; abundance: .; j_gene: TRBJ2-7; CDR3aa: CASSQDPQGPTYEQYF
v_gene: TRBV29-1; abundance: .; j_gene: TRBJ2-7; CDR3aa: CSVETSYEQYF
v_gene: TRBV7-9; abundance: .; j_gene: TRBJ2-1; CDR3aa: CASSLALLNEQFF
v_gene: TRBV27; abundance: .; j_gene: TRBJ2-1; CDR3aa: CASSITGPTYNEQFF
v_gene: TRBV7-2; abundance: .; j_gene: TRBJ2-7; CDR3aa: CASSHVTGGLGEQYF
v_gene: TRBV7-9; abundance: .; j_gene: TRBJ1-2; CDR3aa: CASSLAGTADGYTF
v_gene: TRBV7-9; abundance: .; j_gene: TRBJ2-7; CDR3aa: CASSLARRGTYEQYF
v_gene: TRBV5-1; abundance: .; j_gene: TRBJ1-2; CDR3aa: CASSQGKGDAYGYTF
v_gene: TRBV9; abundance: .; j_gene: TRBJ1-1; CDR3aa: CASSVGVRGTEAFF
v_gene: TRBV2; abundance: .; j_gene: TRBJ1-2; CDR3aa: CASSERHSLYGYTF
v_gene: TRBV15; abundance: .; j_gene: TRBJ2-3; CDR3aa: CATNQGLGTDTQYF
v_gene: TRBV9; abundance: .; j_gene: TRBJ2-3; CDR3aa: CASSDVGGLTDTQYF
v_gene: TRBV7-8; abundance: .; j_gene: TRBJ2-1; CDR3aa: CASSWGGLASEQFF
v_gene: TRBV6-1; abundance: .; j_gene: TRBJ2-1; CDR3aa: CASSEPGQRPYNEQFF
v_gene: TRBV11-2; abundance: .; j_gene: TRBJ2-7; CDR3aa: CASSFAGTSYEQYF
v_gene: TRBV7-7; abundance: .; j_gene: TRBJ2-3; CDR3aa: CASSRWRTDTQYF
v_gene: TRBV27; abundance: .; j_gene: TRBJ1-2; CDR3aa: CASSPLGDYGYTF
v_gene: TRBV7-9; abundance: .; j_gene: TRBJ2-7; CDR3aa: CASSLSVQGSEQYF
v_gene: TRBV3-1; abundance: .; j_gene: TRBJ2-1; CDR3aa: CASSQGGAGAEQFF
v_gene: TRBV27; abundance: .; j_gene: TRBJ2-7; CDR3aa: CASSLVAGGPYEQYF
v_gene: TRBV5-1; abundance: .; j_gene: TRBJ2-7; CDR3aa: CASSGKGQGKTYEQYF
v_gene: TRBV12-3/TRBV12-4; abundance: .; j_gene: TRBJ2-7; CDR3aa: CASSFWVNEQYF
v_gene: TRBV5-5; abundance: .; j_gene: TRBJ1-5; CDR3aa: CASSDRDGSNQPQHF
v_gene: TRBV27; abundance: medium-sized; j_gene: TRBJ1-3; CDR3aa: CASSLYGPSSGNTIYF
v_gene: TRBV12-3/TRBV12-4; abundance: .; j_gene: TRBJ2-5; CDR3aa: CASSFFPLAGSQETQYF
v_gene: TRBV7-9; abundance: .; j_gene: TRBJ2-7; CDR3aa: CASSGEQGFSYEQYF
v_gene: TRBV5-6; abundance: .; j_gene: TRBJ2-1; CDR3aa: CASSYPTGGFYNEQFF
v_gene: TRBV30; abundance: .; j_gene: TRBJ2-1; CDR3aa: CAWSVRQGQGIEQFF